This T cell receptor beta chain is from a study of T cell responses to AZD1222 COVID-19 vaccine (dated by TCRdb to about 2021). With regard to the full study: AZD1222 recipients with second doses at about 4 weeks or about 12 weeks were pooled, because spike-specific TCR depth and breadth did not differ between schedules. A total of over 230 trial participants underwent TCR sequencing, of whom some 210 received two doses of AZD1222 and some 25 received two doses of the MenACWY control vaccine. Trial participants were enrolled into age subgroups of 18-55, 56-69 and 70-plus years, which contained around 150, 29 and 61 TCR-sequenced participants, respectively.

The CDR3 regions of human TCRbeta chains were subjected to immunosequencing. The study's own analysis went as follows. TCRs in the repertoires were matched against a reference library of SARS-CoV-2-specific TCRs that had been generated with the MIRA antigen-specificity platform. Breadth was defined as the fraction of unique TCRs that were SARS-CoV-2-associated. Depth was defined as the fraction of total T cells that were SARS-CoV-2-associated. Using the MIRA data, each spike-specific TCR was assigned both to the spike region to which the TCR was reactive and to a CD4 or CD8 class. Log10-transformed breadth and depth values were compared by one-way ANOVA with Sidak's multiple comparisons tests. In TCRdb, the immuneACCESS table is reduced to in-frame sequences with V and J assigned. These tables do not hold every clone; where another copy was compared, an unresolved V gene accounts for under half, and the others remain unexplained. For V, J and clone size, that table is used; D and trimming come from the DNA. Present in this sample are about 100,000 clones, roughly 90% of which were seen just once. The ten biggest clones cover more than 15% of the sample.

With respect to this clone: What this receptor recognizes is not known. No much larger clone is present one base from it, and per-base qualities are unavailable.

Study-level results and caveats: Participants were mostly white British and included more females than males, and it was suggested by the authors that clonal diversity may have been underestimated. The 56-69-year group was small, and its depth increase did not reach significance, likely because of low power. Nearly half of unique spike-specific TCRs reportedly recognized epitopes outside regions mutated in the B.1.351 and B.1.1.7 variants. Conclusions about previously exposed vaccinees are limited, since just six or seven AZD1222 recipients were seropositive for SARS-CoV-2 at baseline. Spike-specific TCR breadth and depth rose significantly after two AZD1222 doses compared with day 0 and with MenACWY recipients. No day 14 peak-response samples were available, so repertoires were characterized only after the peak T cell response. Vaccine-associated CD4 TCRs spanned the whole spike protein, with dominant responses in regions 160-218 and 743-854.

The CDR3, cysteine through phenylalanine, is 13 amino acids long. Left in the record is the CDR3 DNA by itself, 39 bases read in frame from the first base. In the germline V gene (reference sequence), CDR1 corresponds to LGHDT and CDR2 to YNNKEL. The V end gives up 6 bases and the J end 7 bases, leaving 9 bases in the junction not matched to a gene. Read against the paper, the sample's time point label means: baseline before first vaccination. Samples from vaccinated people were obtained from the UK trials COV001 and COV002, which included a single-blind randomized controlled phase 2/3 trial of AZD1222 (ChAdOx1 nCoV-19) in healthy adults. Trial participant PBMC samples were collected at day 0 and day 28 after the second dose for TCRbeta chain sequencing.

The sequences come from peripheral blood, collected on day 0 of AZD1222 vaccination. In this chain, TRBV3-1 (or the pseudogene TRBV3-2) is recombined with TRBJ2-7; 7 middle bases align to TRBD1. The clonotype originates from an adult in good health. This receptor has the CDR3 CASSRQGQGEQYF. The DNA reads as follows: TGTGCCAGCAGTCGACAGGGCCAGGGTGAGCAGTACTTC.